This entry is about one T cell receptor beta chain. Its antigen is currently unknown. The sort gate was single viable CD3+CD4+CD8-CD45RO+ cells for memory CD4+ T cells. After thawing, CD4+ T cells were positively selected. These data are taken from a study of memory CD4+ T cells and cytomegalovirus serostatus. The study's findings and limits: Suggested: most of the CMV-linked TCR signature lies in CD4+ memory cells. Of approximately 150 reported CMV TCRbeta sequences, under 70 were found in memory CD4+ repertoires.

Measured with immunoSEQ multiplex PCR; TCRdb has only the in-frame clones, and not every one. The data contain about 44,000 clones, less than 85% of them singletons. Germline V CDR1 and CDR2: SGHTA, FQGTGA. Trimming removed 4 bases from V and 4 bases from J; junction bases left unmatched: 8. This CDR3 comprises 15 residues. This sequence originates from an adult in good health and CMV-seronegative. The rearrangement joins TRBV7-3 to TRBJ2-5, with 8 bases aligning to TRBD1. Sequenced sample: memory CD4+ T cells from blood. CDR3 region: CASSSTGGNRETQYF. The DNA for the CDR3 is TGTGCCAGCAGCTCCACAGGGGGAAACAGAGAGACCCAGTACTTC.